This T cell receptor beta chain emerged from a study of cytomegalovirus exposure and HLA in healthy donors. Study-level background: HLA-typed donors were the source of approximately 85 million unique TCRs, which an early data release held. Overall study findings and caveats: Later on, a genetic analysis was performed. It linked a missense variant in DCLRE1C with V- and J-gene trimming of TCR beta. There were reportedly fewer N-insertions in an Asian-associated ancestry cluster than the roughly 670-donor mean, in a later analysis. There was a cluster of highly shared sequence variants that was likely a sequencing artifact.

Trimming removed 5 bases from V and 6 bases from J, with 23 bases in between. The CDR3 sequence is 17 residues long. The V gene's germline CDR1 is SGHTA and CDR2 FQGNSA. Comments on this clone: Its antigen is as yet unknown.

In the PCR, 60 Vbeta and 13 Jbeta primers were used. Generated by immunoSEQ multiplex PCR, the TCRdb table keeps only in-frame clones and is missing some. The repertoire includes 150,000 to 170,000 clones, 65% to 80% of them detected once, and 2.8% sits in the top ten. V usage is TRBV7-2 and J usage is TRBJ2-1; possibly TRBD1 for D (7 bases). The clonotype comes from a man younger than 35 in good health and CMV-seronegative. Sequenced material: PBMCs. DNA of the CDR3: TGTGCCAGCAGCCCGTGGGGTGGAGGGGGCGCAATCAATGAGCAGTTCTTC. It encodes CASSPWGGGGAINEQFF. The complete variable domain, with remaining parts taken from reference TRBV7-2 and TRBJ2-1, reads GAGVSQSPSNKVTEKGKDVELRCDPISGHTALYWYRQSLGQGLEFLIYFQGNSAPDKSGLPSDRFSAERTGGSVSTLTIQRTQQEDSAVYLCASSPWGGGGAINEQFFGPGTRLTVL.